This record looks at one T cell receptor beta chain sequence and its context. Seattle researchers signed up patients amid active infection and tracked them longitudinally. In the original workflow: Estimates of nucleated cell counts were drawn from the amplification of reference gene primers. Libraries were prepared by immunoSEQ multiplex PCR; TCRdb keeps only in-frame clonotypes and omits some of them. That table gives V, J and clone size, and the DNA gave D and trimming. The sample yields some 300,000 clones, around 87% seen once. This sample is part of a study of blood T cell repertoires in COVID-19. Study information: The samples span acute and convalescent COVID-19 from the United States, Italy and Spain. Sample material is recorded as cDNA or gDNA derived from T cells, B-cell-depleted T cells, or PBMCs.

The source of this sequence is a woman between 40 and 55 years old with COVID-19, enrolled during active disease. The sequencing sample was made of peripheral blood.

The CDR3 reads CASAGGQVHGYTF. The CDR3 nucleotides are TGTGCCAGCGCGGGTGGACAGGTTCATGGCTACACCTTC. J is TRBJ1-2 and V is TRBV27; 7 bases map to TRBD1. V gave up 8 bases and J gave up 6 bases; unmatched junction bases: 9. The CDR3 covers 13 residues. Germline CDR1 is MNHEY and CDR2 is SMNVEV (reference sequence).